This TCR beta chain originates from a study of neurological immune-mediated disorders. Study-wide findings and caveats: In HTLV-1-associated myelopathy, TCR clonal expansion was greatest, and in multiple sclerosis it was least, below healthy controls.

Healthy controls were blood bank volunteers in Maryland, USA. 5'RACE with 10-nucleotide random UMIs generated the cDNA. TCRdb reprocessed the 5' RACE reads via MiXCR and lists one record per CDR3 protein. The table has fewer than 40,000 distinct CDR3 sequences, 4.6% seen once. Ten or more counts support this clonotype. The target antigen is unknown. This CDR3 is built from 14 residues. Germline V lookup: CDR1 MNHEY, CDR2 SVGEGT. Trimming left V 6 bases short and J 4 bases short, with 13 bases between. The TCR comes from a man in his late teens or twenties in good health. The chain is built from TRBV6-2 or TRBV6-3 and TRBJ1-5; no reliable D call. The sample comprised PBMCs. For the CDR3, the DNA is TGTGCCAGCAGCCGGGCGGGCGGGAATCAGCCCCAGCATTTT. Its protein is CASSRAGGNQPQHF.